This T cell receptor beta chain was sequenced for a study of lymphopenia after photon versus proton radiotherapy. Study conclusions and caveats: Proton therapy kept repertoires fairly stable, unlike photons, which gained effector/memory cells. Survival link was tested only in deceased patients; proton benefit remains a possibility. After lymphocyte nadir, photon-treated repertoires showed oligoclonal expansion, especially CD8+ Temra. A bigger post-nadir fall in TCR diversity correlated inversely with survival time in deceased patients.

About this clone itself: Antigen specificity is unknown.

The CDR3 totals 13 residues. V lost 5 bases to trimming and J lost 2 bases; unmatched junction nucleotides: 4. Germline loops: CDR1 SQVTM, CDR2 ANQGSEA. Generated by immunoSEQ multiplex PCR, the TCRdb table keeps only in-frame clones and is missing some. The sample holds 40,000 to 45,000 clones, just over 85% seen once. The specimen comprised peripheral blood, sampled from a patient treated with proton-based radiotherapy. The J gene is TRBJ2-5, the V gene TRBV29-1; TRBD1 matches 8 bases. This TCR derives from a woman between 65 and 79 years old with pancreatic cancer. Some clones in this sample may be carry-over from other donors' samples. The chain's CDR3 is CSVITGGQETQYF. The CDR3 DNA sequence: TGCAGCGTTATTACAGGGGGTCAAGAGACCCAGTACTTC.